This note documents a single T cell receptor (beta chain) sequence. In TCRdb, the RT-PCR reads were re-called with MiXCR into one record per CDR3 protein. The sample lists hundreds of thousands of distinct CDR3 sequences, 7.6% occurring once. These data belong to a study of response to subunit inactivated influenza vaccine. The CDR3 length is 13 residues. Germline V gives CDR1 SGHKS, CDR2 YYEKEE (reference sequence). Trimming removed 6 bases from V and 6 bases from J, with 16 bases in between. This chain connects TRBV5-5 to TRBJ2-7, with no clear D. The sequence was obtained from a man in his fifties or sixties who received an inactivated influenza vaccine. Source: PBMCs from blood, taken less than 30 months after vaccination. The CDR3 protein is CASNYGSSTEQYF. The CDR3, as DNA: TGTGCCAGCAATTACGGGTCCTCAACCGAGCAGTACTTC.